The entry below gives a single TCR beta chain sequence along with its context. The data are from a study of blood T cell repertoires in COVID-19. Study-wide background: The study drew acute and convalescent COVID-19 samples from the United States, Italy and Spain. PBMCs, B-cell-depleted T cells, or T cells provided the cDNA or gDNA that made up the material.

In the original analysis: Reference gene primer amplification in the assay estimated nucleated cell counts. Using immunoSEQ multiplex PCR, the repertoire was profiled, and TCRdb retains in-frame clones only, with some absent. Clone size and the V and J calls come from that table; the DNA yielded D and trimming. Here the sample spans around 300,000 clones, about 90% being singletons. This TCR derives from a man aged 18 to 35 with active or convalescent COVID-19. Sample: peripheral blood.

In nucleotides, the CDR3 is TGTGCTAGTGGTTTGGGAACAGGGCACCGGGAGACCCAGTACTTC. Translating gives CASGLGTGHRETQYF. V and J are TRBV12-5 and TRBJ2-5, with D possibly TRBD1 on 6 matching bases. The CDR3 is 15 amino acids. CDR1 is LGHNT and CDR2 is FRNRAP in the germline V gene. Trimming shortened V by 1 base and J by 5 bases, and 14 bases separated the two germline ends.